The following is a T cell receptor beta chain sequence with its context. Its antigen is still unknown. The data belong to a study of T cells after yellow fever vaccination. Study results and limitations: The secondary response was weaker but peaked faster, day 5 versus 15. A large majority of primary-vaccination clones showed up again after the booster (about 96% CD4, around 88% CD8).

The V gene end was trimmed by 5 bases and the J gene end by 12 bases; junction bases not matched to a gene: 12. The CDR3 loop spans 14 amino acids. TCRdb re-derived calls from the 5' RACE reads in MiXCR, one entry per CDR3 protein. The repertoire holds under 600,000 distinct CDR3 sequences, roughly 13% seen once, with 11% to 15% in the top ten. This rearrangement joins TRBV12-3 or TRBV12-4 to TRBJ2-1, with TRBD2 identical over 8 bases. The sample consisted of PBMCs, taken on the day of the yellow fever booster vaccination. This receptor was taken from a man aged 25 to 40 who received the YFV17D yellow fever vaccine. The CDR3 nucleotides are TGTGCCAGCAGTCCCCCGGGGGGGGGCTCTTTGCAGTTCTTC. Residues: CASSPPGGGSLQFF.